The T cell receptor beta chain under discussion was sequenced for a study of blood T cell repertoires in COVID-19. This clone is a singleton in its sample. The assay was immunoSEQ multiplex PCR, and TCRdb's table has in-frame clones only and misses some. The data show 150,000 to 200,000 clones, with approximately 87% seen just once and roughly an eighth held by the top ten. Sample: peripheral blood. This sequence was found in a woman between 70 and 85 years old with COVID-19, enrolled during active disease.

CDR3 amino acids: CASSQRLAGPLSQDTQYF. Here the CDR3 DNA reads TGTGCCAGCAGCCAAAGACTAGCGGGGCCACTTTCACAGGATACGCAGTATTTT. The chain links TRBV11-3 to TRBJ2-3; TRBD2 agrees at 11 bases. CDR1 and CDR2 (germline): SGHNT, YENEEA. V was pared by 5 bases and J by 6 bases, with 16 bases of the junction left unmatched. There are 18 residues in the CDR3.